The T cell receptor beta chain under discussion was sequenced for a study of siplizumab effects on memory and regulatory T cells. Using immunoSEQ multiplex PCR, the repertoire was profiled, and TCRdb retains in-frame clones only, with some absent. Found here are about 100,000 clones, around 90% of them singletons; the top ten hold around 0.15%. Points from the study as a whole: On average, under 75% of mappable alloreactive CD4+ clones were Treg-derived under siplizumab, against less than 35% in controls. Unstimulated subset assignment was obtained for only a minor fraction of alloreactive clones. Siplizumab produced a significant reduction in alloreactive sequences that were traceable to unstimulated CD4+ memory cells.

With respect to this clone: The antigen is undetermined.

The CDR3 length is 14 residues. Trimming pared 3 bases from V and 4 bases from J, leaving 13 bases between. Germline V gene data show CDR1 as LNHDA and CDR2 as SQIVND (reference sequence). The chain has TRBV19 and TRBJ2-7; D is perhaps TRBD2 (5 bases). Sequencing used CD4+ T cells sorted from blood. The source of this sequence is a human donor in good health. CDR3 loop: CASSIRDYNYEQYF. The CDR3 DNA reads as TGTGCCAGTAGTATCCGGGATTACAATTACGAGCAGTACTTC.